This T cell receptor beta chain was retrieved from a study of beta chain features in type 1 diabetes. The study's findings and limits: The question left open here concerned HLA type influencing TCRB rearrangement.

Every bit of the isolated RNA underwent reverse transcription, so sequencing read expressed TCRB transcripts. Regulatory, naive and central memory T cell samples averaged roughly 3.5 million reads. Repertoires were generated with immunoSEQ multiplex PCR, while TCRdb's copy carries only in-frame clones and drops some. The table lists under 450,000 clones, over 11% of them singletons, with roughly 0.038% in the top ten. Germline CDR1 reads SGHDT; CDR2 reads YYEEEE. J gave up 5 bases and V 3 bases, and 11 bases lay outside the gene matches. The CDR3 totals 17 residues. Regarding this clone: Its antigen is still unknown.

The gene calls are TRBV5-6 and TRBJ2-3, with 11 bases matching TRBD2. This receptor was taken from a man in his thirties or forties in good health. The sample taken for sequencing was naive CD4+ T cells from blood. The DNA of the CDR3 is TGTGCCAGCAGCTCCCTCGTAGCGGGAGGGCCAAAAGATACGCAGTATTTT. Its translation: CASSSLVAGGPKDTQYF.